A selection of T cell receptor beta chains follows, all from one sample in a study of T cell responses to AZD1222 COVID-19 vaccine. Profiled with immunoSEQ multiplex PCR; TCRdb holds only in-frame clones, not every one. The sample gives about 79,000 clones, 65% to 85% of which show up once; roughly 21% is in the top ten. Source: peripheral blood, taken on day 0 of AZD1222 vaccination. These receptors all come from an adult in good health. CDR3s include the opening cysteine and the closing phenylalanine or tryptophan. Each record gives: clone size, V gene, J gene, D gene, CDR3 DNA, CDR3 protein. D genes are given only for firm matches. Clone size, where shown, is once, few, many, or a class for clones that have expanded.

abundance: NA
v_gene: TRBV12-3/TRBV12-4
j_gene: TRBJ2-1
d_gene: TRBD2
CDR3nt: TGTGCCAGCGGAGCGGGAGAGTTCAATGAGCAGTTCTTC
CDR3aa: CASGAGEFNEQFF

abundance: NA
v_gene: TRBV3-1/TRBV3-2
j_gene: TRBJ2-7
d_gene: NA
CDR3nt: TGTGCCAGCAGCCGGGCAGCGTCCTCCTACGAGCAGTACTTC
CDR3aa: CASSRAASSYEQYF

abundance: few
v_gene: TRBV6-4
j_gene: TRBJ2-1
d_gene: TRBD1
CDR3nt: TGTGCCAGCAGCCCCCGGACAGGGGGCAATGAGCAGTTCTTC
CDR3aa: CASSPRTGGNEQFF

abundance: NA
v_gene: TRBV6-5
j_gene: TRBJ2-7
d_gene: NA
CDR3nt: TGTGCCAGCAGTTACGAGGGAGTCAAATCCTACGAGCAGTACTTC
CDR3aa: CASSYEGVKSYEQYF

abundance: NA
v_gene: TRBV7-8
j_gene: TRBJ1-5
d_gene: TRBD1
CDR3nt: TGTGCCAGCAGCTTAGGGGACAGGGGGCGACCCCAGCATTTT
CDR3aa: CASSLGDRGRPQHF

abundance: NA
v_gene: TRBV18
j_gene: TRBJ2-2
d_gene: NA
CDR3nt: TGTGCCAGCTCACCGGTTTGGACAGACCCCACGACCATCGGGGAGCTGTTTTTT
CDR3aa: CASSPVWTDPTTIGELFF

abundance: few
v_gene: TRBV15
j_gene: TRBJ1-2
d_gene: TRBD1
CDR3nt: TGTGCCACCAGCGGCAACAGGGGATTTAACTATGGCTACACCTTC
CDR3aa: CATSGNRGFNYGYTF

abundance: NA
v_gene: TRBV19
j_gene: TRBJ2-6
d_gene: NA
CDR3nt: TGTGCCAGCTCTCCTCCAGGCGCTAGGGCCAACGTCCTGACTTTC
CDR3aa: CASSPPGARANVLTF

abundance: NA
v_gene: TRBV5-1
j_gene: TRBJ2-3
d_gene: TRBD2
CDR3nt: TGCGCCAGCATACCGACTAGCGGGAGAGGGAAAGATACGCAGTATTTT
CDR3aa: CASIPTSGRGKDTQYF

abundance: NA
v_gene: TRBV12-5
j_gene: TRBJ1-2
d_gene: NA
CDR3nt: TGTGCTAGTGCCTTTATGGGGAACTATGGCTACACCTTC
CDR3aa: CASAFMGNYGYTF

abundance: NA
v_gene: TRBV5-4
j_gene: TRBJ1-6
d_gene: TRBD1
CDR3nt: TGTGCCAGCAGCCAGGGGACAGGGCGGGTTAATTCACCCCTCCACTTT
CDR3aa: CASSQGTGRVNSPLHF

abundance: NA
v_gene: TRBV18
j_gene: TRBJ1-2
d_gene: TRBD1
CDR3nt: TGTGCCAGCTCACCATACGAGACAGGGGACTATGGCTACACCTTC
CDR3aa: CASSPYETGDYGYTF

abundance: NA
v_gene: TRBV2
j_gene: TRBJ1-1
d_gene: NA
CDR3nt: TGTGCCAGCAGTGTTCTGGTCATGAACACTGAAGCTTTCTTT
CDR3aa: CASSVLVMNTEAFF

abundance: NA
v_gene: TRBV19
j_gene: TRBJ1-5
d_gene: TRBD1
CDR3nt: TGTGCCAGTAGTCACAACCGGGACAGTTATAGCAATCAGCCCCAGCATTTT
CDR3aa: CASSHNRDSYSNQPQHF

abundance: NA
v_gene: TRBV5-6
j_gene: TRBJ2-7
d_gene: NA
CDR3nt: TGTGCCAGCAGCTTGGCGGGGGACGGCTACGAGCAGTACTTC
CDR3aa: CASSLAGDGYEQYF

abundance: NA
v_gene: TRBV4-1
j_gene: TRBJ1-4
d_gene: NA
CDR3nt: TGCGCCAGCAGCCAAGAGGCGGCGGCATCTAATGAAAAACTGTTTTTT
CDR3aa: CASSQEAAASNEKLFF

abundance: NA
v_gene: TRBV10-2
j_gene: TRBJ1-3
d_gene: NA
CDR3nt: TGCGCCAGCAGTGAACGTAATTCTGGAAACACCATATATTTT
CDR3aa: CASSERNSGNTIYF

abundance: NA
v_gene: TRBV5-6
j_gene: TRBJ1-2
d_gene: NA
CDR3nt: TGTGCCAGCAGCCCGGGTTTACCTGGCTACACCTTC
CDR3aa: CASSPGLPGYTF

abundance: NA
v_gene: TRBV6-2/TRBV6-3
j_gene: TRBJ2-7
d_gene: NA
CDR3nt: TGTGCCAGCAGTGAGACTTCAGGGTGGTACGAGCAGTACTTC
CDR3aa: CASSETSGWYEQYF

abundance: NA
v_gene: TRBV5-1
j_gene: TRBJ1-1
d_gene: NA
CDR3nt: TGCGCCAGCAGCTTTGGAGGGATGAACACTGAAGCTTTCTTT
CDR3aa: CASSFGGMNTEAFF

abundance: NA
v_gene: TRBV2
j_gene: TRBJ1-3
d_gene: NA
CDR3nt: TGTGCCAGCAGACAGGGTTGGGCTGGAAACACCATATATTTT
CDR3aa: CASRQGWAGNTIYF

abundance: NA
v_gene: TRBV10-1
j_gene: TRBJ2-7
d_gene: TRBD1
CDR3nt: TGCGCCAGCAGTGAGTCTTTCGAGGACAGGGGAAAAAACTACGAGCAGTACTTC
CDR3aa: CASSESFEDRGKNYEQYF

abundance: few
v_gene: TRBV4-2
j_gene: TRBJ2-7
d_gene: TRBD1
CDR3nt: TGTGCCAGCAGCCAAGGGACAGGGGTCTACGAGCAGTACTTC
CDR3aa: CASSQGTGVYEQYF

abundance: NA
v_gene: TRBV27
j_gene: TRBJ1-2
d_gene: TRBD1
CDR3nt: TGTGCCAGCGGGCGGACAGGACCTGTTAACTATGGCTACACCTTC
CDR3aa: CASGRTGPVNYGYTF

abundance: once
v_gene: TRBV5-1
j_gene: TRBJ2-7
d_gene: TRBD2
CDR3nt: TGCGCCAGCAGCTGGGGAGGGGATCTCTACGAGCAGTACTTC
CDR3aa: CASSWGGDLYEQYF

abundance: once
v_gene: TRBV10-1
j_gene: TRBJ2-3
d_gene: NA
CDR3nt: TGCGCCAGCAGTGAACTAGATACGCAGTATTTT
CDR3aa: CASSELDTQYF

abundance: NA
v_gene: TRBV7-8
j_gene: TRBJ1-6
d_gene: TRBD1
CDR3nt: TGTGCCAGCAGCTTAAGGGACAGGGGAGGAAGAGCTTCACCCCTCCACTTT
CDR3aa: CASSLRDRGGRASPLHF

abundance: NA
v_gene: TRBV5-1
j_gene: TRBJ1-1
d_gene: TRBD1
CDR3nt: TGCGCCAGCAGCAGACAGGGGAGTACTGAAGCTTTCTTT
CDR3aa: CASSRQGSTEAFF

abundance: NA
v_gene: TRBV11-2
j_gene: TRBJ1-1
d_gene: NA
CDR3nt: TGTGCCAGCAGCTTAGACCCAGGGAGGGTGAGGGTGAACACTGAAGCTTTCTTT
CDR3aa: CASSLDPGRVRVNTEAFF

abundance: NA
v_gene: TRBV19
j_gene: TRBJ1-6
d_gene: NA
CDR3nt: TGTGCCAGTAGTATAGATCGGGCTGCAGATAATTCACCCCTCCACTTT
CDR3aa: CASSIDRAADNSPLHF

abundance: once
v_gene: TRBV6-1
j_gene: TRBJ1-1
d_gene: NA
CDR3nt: TGTGCCAGCAGTGAGCAGCAAAGGAACACTGAAGCTTTCTTT
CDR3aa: CASSEQQRNTEAFF

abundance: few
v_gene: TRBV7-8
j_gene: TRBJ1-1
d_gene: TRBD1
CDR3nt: TGTGCCAGCAGCCCTGCGAAAACCAACCGGGACAGGTATTTCCCCGGGACTGAAGCTTTCTTT
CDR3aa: CASSPAKTNRDRYFPGTEAFF

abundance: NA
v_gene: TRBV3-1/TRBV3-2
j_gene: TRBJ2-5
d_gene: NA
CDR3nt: TGTGCCAGCAGCTTCCCCTCCGGGAGTGGAGAGACCCAGTACTTC
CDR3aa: CASSFPSGSGETQYF

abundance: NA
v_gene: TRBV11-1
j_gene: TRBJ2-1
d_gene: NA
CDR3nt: TGTGCCAGCAGCTTAGCGCCGGCAAACAATGAGCAGTTCTTC
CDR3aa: CASSLAPANNEQFF

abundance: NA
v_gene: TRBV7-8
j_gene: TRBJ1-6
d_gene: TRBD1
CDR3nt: TGTGCCAGCAGCTCTCTGAAGGGGGCGAATTCACCCCTCCACTTT
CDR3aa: CASSSLKGANSPLHF

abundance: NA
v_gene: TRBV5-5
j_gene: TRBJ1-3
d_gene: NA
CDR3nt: TGTGCCAGCAGCTTGGAGAGGGGCGCCTACTCTGGAAACACCATATATTTT
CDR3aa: CASSLERGAYSGNTIYF

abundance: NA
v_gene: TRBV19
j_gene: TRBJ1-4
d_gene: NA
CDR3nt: TGTGCCAGTAGTATAGAACCCTACGGAAATGAAAAACTGTTTTTT
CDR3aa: CASSIEPYGNEKLFF

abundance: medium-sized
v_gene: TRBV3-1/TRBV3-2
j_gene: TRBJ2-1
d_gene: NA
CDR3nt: TGTGCCAGCAGCCTAGGTGGTGAGCAGTTCTTC
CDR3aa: CASSLGGEQFF

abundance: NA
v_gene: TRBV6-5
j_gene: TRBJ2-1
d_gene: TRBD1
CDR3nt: TGTGCCAGTATAACCGGGACAGTATATAGTGAGCAGTTCTTC
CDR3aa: CASITGTVYSEQFF

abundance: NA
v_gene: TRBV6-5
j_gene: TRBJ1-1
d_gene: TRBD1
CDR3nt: TGTGCCAGCAGCCGGGACAGGGGGGACACTGAAGCTTTCTTT
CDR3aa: CASSRDRGDTEAFF

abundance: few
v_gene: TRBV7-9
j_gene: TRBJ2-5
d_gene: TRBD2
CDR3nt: TGTGCCAGCAGCCCAGGACTAGCGGGGGGAGAAGAGACCCAGTACTTC
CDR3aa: CASSPGLAGGEETQYF

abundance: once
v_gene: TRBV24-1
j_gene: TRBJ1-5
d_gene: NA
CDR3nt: TGTGCCACCCCCGGACGCGATAGCAATCAGCCCCAGCATTTT
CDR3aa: CATPGRDSNQPQHF

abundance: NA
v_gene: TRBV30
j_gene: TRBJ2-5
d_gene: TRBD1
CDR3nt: TGTGCCTGGAGTGTGACAGGGGGAGTCCAGTACTTC
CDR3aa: CAWSVTGGVQYF

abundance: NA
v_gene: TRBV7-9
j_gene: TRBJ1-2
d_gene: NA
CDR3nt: TGTGCCAGCAGCTTAACTACGGTGGCTGGCTACACCTTC
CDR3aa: CASSLTTVAGYTF

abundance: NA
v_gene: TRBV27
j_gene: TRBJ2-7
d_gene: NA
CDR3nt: TGTGCCAGCAGGTTCGGGGCGGGACCCACCGAGCAGTACTTC
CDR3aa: CASRFGAGPTEQYF

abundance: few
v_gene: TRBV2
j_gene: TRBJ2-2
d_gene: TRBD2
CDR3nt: TGTGCCAGCGGGGGGACTAGCGGGGCCGGGGAGCTGTTTTTT
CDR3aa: CASGGTSGAGELFF

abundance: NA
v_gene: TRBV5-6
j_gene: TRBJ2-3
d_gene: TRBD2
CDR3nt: TGTGCCAGCAGCACTACTAGCGGGAGCGCAGATACGCAGTATTTT
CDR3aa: CASSTTSGSADTQYF

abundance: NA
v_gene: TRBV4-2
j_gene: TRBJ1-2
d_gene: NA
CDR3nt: TGTGCCAGCAGCCAAGATGAAAGCCCGGGGGTAGGGGGCTACACCTTC
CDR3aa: CASSQDESPGVGGYTF

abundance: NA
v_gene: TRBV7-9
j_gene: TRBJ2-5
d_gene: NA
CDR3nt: TGTGCCAGCAGCCCACAGGTCCAAGAGACCCAGTACTTC
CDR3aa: CASSPQVQETQYF

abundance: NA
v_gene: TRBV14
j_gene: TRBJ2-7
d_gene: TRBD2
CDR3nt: TGTGCCAGCAGCCCCCATTGGGGGACTAGCGGGAAATACGAGCAGTACTTC
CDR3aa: CASSPHWGTSGKYEQYF

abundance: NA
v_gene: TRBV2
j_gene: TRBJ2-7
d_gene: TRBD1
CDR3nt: TGTGCCAGCAGGGCCGGACAGGGGGCTGGTGAGCAGTACTTC
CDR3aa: CASRAGQGAGEQYF

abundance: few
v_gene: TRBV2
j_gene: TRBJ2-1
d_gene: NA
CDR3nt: TGTGCCAGCAGCGCCTCGTGGGTCGTTCGGAATGAGCAGTTCTTC
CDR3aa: CASSASWVVRNEQFF

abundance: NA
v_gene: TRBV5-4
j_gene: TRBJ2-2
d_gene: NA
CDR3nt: TGTGCCAGCAGCTTATTCTCTGGCGGGGAGCTGTTTTTT
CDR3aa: CASSLFSGGELFF

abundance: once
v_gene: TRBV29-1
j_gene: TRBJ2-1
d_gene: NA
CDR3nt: TGCAGCTGGTTACCTCAAGGGGGACGGATTAATGAGCAGTTCTTC
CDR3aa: CSWLPQGGRINEQFF

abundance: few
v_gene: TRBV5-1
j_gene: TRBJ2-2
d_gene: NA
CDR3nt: TGCGCCAGCAGCTACGGACAGCCCGGGGAGCTGTTTTTT
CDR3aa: CASSYGQPGELFF

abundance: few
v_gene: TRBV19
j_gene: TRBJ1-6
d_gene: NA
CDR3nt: TGTGCCAGTAGGAACCCTTATTCACCCCTCCACTTT
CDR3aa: CASRNPYSPLHF

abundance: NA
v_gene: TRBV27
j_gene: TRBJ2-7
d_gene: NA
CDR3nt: TGTGCCAGCAGTCCAGCCCGTTTGGGCGAGCAGTACTTC
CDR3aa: CASSPARLGEQYF

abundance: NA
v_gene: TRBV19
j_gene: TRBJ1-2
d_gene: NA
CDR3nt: TGTGCCAGTAGTATGAAGGGGACACTTGGCTACACCTTC
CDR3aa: CASSMKGTLGYTF

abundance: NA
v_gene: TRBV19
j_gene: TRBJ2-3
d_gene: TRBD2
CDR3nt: TGTGCGGCATCCGGGGGGGCAGATACGCAGTATTTT
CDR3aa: CAASGGADTQYF